The source of this T cell receptor (beta chain) is a study of OX40 agonist ivuxolimab in advanced cancers. Study background: The dose of intravenous ivuxolimab that patients received every 2 weeks ranged from 0.01 to 10 mg/kg. Every patient in dose escalation had hepatocellular carcinoma, melanoma, renal cell or head and neck cancer.

Between the trimmed V and J ends, which lost 0 bases and 1 base, there was a span of 4 bases. CDR3 length: 13 amino acids. CDR1 is SGHRS and CDR2 is YFSETQ in the germline V gene. Notes on the study in general: Clonal expansion was seen in CD4+ and CD8+ blood T cells by week 6 at 0.1 to 3.0 mg/kg. CD8+ T cells averaged more expanded clones than CD4+.

Note on this clone: What it binds is unknown. The sample holds other DNA sequences that translate to the same CDR3.

Profiling relied on immunoSEQ multiplex PCR, and the TCRdb table lists in-frame clones only, not all of them. Of roughly 93,000 clones listed, under 95% are singletons. The sequences come from CD4+ or CD8+ T cells sorted from blood, collected in a trial of the OX40 agonist ivuxolimab. The chain uses TRBV5-1 and TRBJ1-1; D is undetermined. This sequence originates from an adult with an advanced solid tumor such as melanoma, head and neck, liver or kidney cancer. Here the CDR3 reads CASSLGGNTEAFF. The CDR3 region has the DNA TGCGCCAGCAGCTTGGGGGGGAACACTGAAGCTTTCTTT.